The clone carrying this T cell receptor beta chain has ten or more counts. The sample's time point: newly diagnosed GD, antithyroid drugs for less than 3 months. PBMC RNA served as the TCR library source. The data were obtained in a study of regulatory T cells in long-lasting Graves disease. Study background: Antithyroid drug intake by newly diagnosed Graves' patients had lasted under 3 months.

In building TCR beta libraries, iRepertoire HTBI primers were used together with Arm-PCR of CDR3 regions. TCRdb re-analysed the multiplex PCR reads in MiXCR, keeping a single row per CDR3 protein. This table holds roughly 500,000 distinct CDR3 sequences, around 11% found once. CDR3 length equals 15 residues. Germline V gene data show CDR1 as MDHEN and CDR2 as SYDVKM. The V end lost 4 bases, the J end lost 6 bases, and 18 bases lay between the germline ends. This sample was shared with a second study, whose subject was T cells in Graves' hyperthyroidism and ophthalmopathy.

The sample in question was peripheral blood mononuclear cells (PBMCs), obtained at new diagnosis, from a patient treated with antithyroid drugs. This clonotype was obtained from a woman in her 30s with Graves disease. The rearrangement joins TRBV28 to TRBJ2-5; perhaps D is TRBD1 or TRBD2 (5 bases each). The CDR3 is CASSSFLAGQQTQYF. The CDR3 bases are TGTGCCAGCAGTTCCTTCCTAGCAGGGCAGCAGACCCAGTACTTC.